This T cell receptor (beta chain) was sequenced during a study of CD8 T cells in ankylosing spondylitis. Note on this clonotype: Antigen unknown.

The TCR beta libraries were generated through quantitative 5'-RACE incorporating molecular barcodes. MiXCR, run by TCRdb on the 5' RACE reads, gives a single entry per CDR3 protein. The table lists some 340,000 distinct CDR3 sequences, about 15% of them singletons, with roughly 0.99% in the top ten. The length of the CDR3 is 14 residues. Trimming removed 3 bases from V and 3 bases from J; junction bases left unmatched: 2. Germline loops: CDR1 KGHDR, CDR2 SFDVKD. Overall study findings and caveats: Clones tied to disease were said to be significantly enriched in matched ankylosing spondylitis synovial fluid.

The source is a male donor with ankylosing spondylitis or in good health (not recorded which). Material: blood, either unsorted or a sorted T cell fraction (not recorded which). The rearrangement uses TRBV24-1 and TRBJ2-3, with 7 bases lining up with TRBD1. Here the CDR3 reads CATSDTRGTDTQYF. DNA for the CDR3: TGTGCCACCAGTGATACCAGGGGGACAGATACGCAGTATTTT.